This is a list of T cell receptor beta chains from one sample in a study of vaccination and CD4 T cells after COVID-19. Their antigens remain unidentified. MiXCR, run by TCRdb on the PCR reads, gives a single entry per CDR3 protein. The profile shows roughly 23,000 distinct CDR3 sequences, 30% to 40% of them singletons. This specimen consisted of CD4+ T cells from blood, cultured in vitro, obtained about 7 months after SARS-CoV-2 vaccination. The receptors stem from a human donor who had recovered from COVID-19. Each CDR3 is given with its conserved first and last residue. Fields, in order: D gene, J gene, CDR3 length, clone size, V gene, CDR3 DNA, CDR3 protein. The D gene is left open where the match is weak. Part of the rows lack a size; the others show once, few, many or a class for expanded clones.

TRBD1,TRBJ1-1,16,few,TRBV11-1,TGTGCCAGCAGCGGGACAGTCCGAACTCTGAACACTGAAGCTTTCTTT,CASSGTVRTLNTEAFF
TRBD2,TRBJ2-7,16,many,TRBV7-2,TGTGCCAGCAGCTTAGTAGGGACCGCCGCGGGGGGAGAGCAGTACTTC,CASSLVGTAAGGEQYF
TRBD2,TRBJ2-1,14,few,TRBV10-3,TGTGCCATCAGGCCTAGCGGTTTCGGGAATGAGCAGTTCTTC,CAIRPSGFGNEQFF
TRBD1,TRBJ1-6,14,.,TRBV27,TGTGCCAGCAGTAAACAGGGGTGGAATTCACCCCTCCACTTT,CASSKQGWNSPLHF
.,TRBJ2-7,13,.,TRBV6-1,TGTGCCAGCAGGACAGCGGTGGGTTACGAGCAGTACTTC,CASRTAVGYEQYF
.,TRBJ1-2,13,few,TRBV10-3,TGTGCCATCAGCTCTGGCTGGGGTCAGTCCTGCACCTTC,CAISSGWGQSCTF
.,TRBJ2-1,13,.,TRBV7-3,TGTGCCAGCAGCTTAGGGGACGAGAATGAGCAGTTCTTC,CASSLGDENEQFF
.,TRBJ2-1,20,.,TRBV7-2,.,CASSWGDYEQYFGPGNEQFF
TRBD1,TRBJ1-2,14,few,TRBV19,TGTGCCAGTAGTACACGACAGGGTACCTATGGCTACACCTTC,CASSTRQGTYGYTF
.,TRBJ2-1,13,few,TRBV2,TGTGCGGCTGCAGGGTCCCCTAACAATGAGCAGTTCTTC,CAAAGSPNNEQFF
TRBD2,TRBJ2-3,17,.,TRBV7-2,TGTGCCAGCAGCGCTCGCCAGAAGCGGGGCTACACAGATACGCAGTATTTT,CASSARQKRGYTDTQYF
.,TRBJ2-5,14,.,TRBV6-1,TGTGCCAGCTCGGACAGTGTCTACCAAGAGACCCAGTACTTC,CASSDSVYQETQYF
.,TRBJ2-1,14,few,TRBV7-2,TGTGCCAGCAGCTTATCCAGTTCCTACAATGAGCAGTTCTTC,CASSLSSSYNEQFF
.,TRBJ2-3,15,.,TRBV7-9,TGTGCCAGCAGCTTAGTCGGGATAAGCGCAGATACGCAGTATTTT,CASSLVGISADTQYF
.,TRBJ1-2,13,few,TRBV7-3,TGTGCCAGCAGCACCCAACAAGGGGTTGCCTACACCTTC,CASSTQQGVAYTF
TRBD1,TRBJ1-2,14,.,TRBV6-2/TRBV6-3,TGTGCCAGCAGTCCGGGACAGGGCGACTATGGCTACACCTTC,CASSPGQGDYGYTF
TRBD2,TRBJ2-1,15,.,TRBV7-3,TGTGCCAGCAGCTTAACGCGGGAGGGCTACAATGAGCAGTTCTTC,CASSLTREGYNEQFF